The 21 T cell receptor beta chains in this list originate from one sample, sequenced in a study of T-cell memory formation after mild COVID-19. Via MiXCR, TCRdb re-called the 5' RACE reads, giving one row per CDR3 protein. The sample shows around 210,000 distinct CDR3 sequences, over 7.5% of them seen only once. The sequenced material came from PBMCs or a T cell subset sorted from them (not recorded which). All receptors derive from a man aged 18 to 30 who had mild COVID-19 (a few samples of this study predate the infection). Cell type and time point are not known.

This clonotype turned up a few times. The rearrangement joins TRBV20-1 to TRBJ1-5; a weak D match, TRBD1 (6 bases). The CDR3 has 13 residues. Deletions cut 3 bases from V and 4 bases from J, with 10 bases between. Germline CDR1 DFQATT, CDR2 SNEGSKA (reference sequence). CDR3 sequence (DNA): TGCAGTGCTAGGGACAGCCGAAATCAGCCCCAGCATTTT. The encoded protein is CSARDSRNQPQHF.

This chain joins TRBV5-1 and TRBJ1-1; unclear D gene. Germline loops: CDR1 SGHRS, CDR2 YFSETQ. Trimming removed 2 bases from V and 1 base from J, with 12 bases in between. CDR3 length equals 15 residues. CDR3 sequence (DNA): TGCGCCAGCAGCTTCCTACCCGGGGAGAACACTGAAGCTTTCTTT. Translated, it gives CASSFLPGENTEAFF.

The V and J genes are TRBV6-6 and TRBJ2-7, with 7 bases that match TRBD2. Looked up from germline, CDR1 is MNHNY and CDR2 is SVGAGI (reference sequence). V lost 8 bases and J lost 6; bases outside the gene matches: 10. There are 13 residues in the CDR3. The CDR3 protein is CASGTGGYTEQYF. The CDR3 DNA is TGTGCCAGCGGAACCGGGGGGTACACCGAGCAGTACTTC.

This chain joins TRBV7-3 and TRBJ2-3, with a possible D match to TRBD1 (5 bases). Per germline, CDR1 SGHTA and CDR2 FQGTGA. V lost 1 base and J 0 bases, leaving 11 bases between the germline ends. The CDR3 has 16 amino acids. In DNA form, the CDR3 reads TGTGCCAGCAGCTTAATGGGCTCAGGGAGCACAGATACGCAGTATTTT. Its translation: CASSLMGSGSTDTQYF.

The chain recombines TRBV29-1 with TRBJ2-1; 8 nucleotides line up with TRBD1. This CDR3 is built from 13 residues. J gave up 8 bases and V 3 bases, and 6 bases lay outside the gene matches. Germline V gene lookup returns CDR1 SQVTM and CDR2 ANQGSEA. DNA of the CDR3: TGCAGCGTTGAGGGACAGGTTGTGGATGAGCAGTTCTTC. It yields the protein CSVEGQVVDEQFF.

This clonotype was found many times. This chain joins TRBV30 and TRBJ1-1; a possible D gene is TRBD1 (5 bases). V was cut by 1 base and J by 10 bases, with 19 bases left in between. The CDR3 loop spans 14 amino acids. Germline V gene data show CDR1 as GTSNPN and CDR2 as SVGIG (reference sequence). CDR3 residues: CAWSGPPNRIGAFF. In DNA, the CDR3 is TGTGCCTGGAGTGGTCCTCCTAACAGGATTGGAGCTTTCTTT.

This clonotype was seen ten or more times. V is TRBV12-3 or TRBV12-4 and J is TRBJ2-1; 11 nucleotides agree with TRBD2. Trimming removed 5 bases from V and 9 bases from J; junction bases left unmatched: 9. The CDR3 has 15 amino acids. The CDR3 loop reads CASSQTSGNQIEQFF. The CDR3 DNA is TGTGCCAGCAGTCAGACTAGCGGGAATCAGATTGAGCAGTTCTTC.

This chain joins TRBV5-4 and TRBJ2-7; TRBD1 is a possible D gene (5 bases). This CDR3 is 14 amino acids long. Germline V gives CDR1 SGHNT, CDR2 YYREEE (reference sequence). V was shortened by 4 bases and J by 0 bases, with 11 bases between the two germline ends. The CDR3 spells CASSTTVYSYEQYF. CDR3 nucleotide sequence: TGTGCCAGCAGCACGACAGTCTACTCCTACGAGCAGTACTTC.

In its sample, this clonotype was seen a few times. The CDR3 coding sequence is TGTGCCAGCAAGAGTGGGGGGACTCCAAGCCAAGAGACCCAGTACTTC. Translating it yields CASKSGGTPSQETQYF. This chain uses TRBV5-4 with TRBJ2-5; TRBD2 is a possible D gene (6 bases). V lost 6 bases and J 1 base, leaving 19 bases between the germline ends. The germline V gene has CDR1 SGHNT and CDR2 YYREEE (reference sequence). The CDR3 is 16 amino acids.

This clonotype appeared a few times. The CDR3 nucleotides read TGTGCCAGCAGCTCAGCGACAAAGGTGGGCACTGAAGCTTTCTTT. Encoded protein: CASSSATKVGTEAFF. The rearrangement links TRBV7-6 to TRBJ1-1; unclear D gene. Trimming removed 4 bases from V and 4 bases from J, with 16 bases in between. Germline V lookup: CDR1 SGHVS, CDR2 FNYEAQ. This CDR3 is built from 15 residues.

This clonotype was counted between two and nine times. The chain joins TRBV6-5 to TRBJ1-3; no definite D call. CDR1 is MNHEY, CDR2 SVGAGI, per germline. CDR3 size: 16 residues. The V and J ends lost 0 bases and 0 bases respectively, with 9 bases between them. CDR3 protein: CASSYSARSSGNTIYF. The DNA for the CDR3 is TGTGCCAGCAGTTACTCGGCCAGGAGCTCTGGAAACACCATATATTTT.

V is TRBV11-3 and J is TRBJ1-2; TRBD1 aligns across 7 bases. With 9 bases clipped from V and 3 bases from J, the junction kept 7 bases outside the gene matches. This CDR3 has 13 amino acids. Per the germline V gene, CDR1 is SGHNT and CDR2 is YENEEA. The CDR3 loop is CARNTGVYYGYTF. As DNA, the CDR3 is TGTGCCAGGAACACAGGGGTTTACTATGGCTACACCTTC.

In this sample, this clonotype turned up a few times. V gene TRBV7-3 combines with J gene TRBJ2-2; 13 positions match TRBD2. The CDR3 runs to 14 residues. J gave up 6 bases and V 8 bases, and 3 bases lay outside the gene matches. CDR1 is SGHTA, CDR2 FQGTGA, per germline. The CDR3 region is CASRTSGGPGELFF. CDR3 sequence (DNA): TGTGCCAGCCGGACTAGCGGGGGCCCCGGGGAGCTGTTTTTT.

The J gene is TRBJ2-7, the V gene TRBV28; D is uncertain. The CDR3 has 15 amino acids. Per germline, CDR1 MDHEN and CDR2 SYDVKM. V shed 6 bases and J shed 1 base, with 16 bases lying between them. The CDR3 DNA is TGTGCCAGCAGCTCGGTCATCGACGGTTCCTACGAGCAGTACGTC. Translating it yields CASSSVIDGSYEQYV.

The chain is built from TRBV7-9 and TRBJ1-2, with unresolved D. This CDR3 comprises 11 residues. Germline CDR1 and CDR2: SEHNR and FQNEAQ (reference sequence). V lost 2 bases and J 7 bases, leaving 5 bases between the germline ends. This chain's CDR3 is CASSLKAGYTF. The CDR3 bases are TGTGCCAGCAGCTTAAAGGCTGGCTACACCTTC. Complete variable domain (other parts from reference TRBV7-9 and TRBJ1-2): DTGVSQNPRHKITKRGQNVTFRCDPISEHNRLYWYRQTLGQGPEFLTYFQNEAQLEKSRLLSDRFSAERPKGSFSTLEIQRTEQGDSAMYLCASSLKAGYTFGSGTRLTVV.

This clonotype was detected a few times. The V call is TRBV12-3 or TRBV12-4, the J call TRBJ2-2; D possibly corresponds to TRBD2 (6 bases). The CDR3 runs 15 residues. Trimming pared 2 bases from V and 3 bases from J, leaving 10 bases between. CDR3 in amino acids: CASSLFRDYTGELFF. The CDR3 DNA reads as TGTGCCAGCAGTTTATTTCGGGACTACACCGGGGAGCTGTTTTTT.

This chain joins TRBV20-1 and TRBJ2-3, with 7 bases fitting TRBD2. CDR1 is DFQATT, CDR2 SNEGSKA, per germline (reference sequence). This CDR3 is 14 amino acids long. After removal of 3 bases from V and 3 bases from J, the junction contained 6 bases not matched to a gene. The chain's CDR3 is CSARSGLGTDTQYF. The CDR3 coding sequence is TGCAGTGCTAGGTCAGGACTAGGGACAGATACGCAGTATTTT.

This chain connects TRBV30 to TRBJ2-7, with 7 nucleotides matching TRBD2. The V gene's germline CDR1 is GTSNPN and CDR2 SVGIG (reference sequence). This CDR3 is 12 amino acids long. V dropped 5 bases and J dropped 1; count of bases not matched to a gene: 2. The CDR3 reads CAWGGGSYEQYF. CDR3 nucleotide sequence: TGTGCCTGGGGGGGGGGTTCCTACGAGCAGTACTTC.

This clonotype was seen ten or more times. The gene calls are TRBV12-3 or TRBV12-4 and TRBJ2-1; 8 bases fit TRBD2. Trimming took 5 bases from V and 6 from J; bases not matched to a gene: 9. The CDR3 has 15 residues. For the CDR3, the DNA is TGTGCCAGCAGTCCTCGCGGGGGGTTGAGCAATGAGCAGTTCTTC. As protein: CASSPRGGLSNEQFF.

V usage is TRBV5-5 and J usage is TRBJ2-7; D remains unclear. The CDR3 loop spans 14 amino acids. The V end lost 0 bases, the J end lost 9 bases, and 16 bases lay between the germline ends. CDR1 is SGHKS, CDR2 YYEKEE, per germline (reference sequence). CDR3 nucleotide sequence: TGTGCCAGCAGCTTGGACCTCTGGAGTCAAGGGCAGTACGTC. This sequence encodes CASSLDLWSQGQYV.

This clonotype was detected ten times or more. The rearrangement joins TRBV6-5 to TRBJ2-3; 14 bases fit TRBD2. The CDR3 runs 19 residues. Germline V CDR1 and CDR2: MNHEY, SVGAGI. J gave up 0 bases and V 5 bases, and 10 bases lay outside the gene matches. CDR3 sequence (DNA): TGTGCCAGCAGTCCACCGGGACTAGCGGGGGCTAGGAGCACAGATACGCAGTATTTT. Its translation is CASSPPGLAGARSTDTQYF.